The entry below describes one TCR beta chain. The data are from a study of immune evolution from preneoplasia to lung adenocarcinoma. The CDR3 totals 15 residues. Germline V CDR1 and CDR2: SGHDN, FVKESK. J was trimmed by 2 bases and V by 6 bases; bases with no gene match: 7. Libraries were prepared by immunoSEQ multiplex PCR; TCRdb keeps only in-frame clonotypes and omits some of them. This sample has 3,500 to 5,000 clones, with roughly 80% found just once. The rearrangement joins TRBV14 to TRBJ2-1; 7 bases fit TRBD2. Sample: FFPE minimally invasive lung adenocarcinoma tissue. The sequence was obtained from a person aged 70 to 80 with lung adenocarcinoma. CDR3 nucleotides: TGTGCCAGCAGTCCTGTAGCGGGTGCCTACAATGAGCAGTTCTTC. It specifies CASSPVAGAYNEQFF.